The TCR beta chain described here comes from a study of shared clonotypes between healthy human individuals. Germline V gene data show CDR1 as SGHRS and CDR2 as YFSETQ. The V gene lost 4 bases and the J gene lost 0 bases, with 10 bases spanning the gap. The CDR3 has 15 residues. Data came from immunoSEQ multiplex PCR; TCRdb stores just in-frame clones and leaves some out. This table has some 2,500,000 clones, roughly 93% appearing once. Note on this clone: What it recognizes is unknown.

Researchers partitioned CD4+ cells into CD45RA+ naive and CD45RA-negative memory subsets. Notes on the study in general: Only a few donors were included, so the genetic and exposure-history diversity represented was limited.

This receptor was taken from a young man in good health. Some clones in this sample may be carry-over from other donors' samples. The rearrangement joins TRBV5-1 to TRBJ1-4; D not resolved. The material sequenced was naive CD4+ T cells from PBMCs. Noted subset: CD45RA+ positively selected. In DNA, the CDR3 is TGCGCCAGCAGCCCAGACCGCTCAACTAATGAAAAACTGTTTTTT. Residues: CASSPDRSTNEKLFF.